The entry below gives a single T cell receptor beta chain sequence along with its context. An end of the junction differs from the germline gene, which may be a read error. The CDR3 has 11 amino acids. Germline V CDR1 and CDR2: SNHLY, FYNNEI. TCRdb keeps only in-frame clones here, not all; method: immunoSEQ multiplex PCR. The sample lists 35,000 to 45,000 clones; about 88% were seen once. These data come from a study of blood T cell repertoires in COVID-19. The overall study: Spain, Italy and the United States supplied samples that represented acute and convalescent COVID-19. PBMCs, B-cell-depleted T cells, or T cells provided the cDNA or gDNA that made up the material.

V gene TRBV2 combines with J gene TRBJ1-4; D is unclear. The receptor was isolated from a human donor in a cohort sampled during active COVID-19. The sequencing input was peripheral blood. CDR3 region: CASSDDIPSVF. As DNA, the CDR3 is TGTGCCAGCAGTGATGACATCCCCTCGGTTTTT. Looking up the rest from reference TRBV2 and TRBJ1-4 gives the full variable domain: EPEVTQTPSHQVTQMGQEVILRCVPISNHLYFYWYRQILGQKVEFLVSFYNNEISEKSEIFDDQFSVERPDGSNFTLKIRSTKLEDSAMYFCASSDDIPSVFGSGTQLSVL.